The 3 T cell receptor beta chains listed next were all sequenced from one sample in a study of shared clonotypes between healthy human individuals. This table comes from immunoSEQ multiplex PCR, and its TCRdb copy is limited to in-frame clones, with some not included. The sample yields roughly 850,000 clones, around 96% seen once. The naive CD8 fraction comprised CD45RO-negative cells positively selected for CCR7 and excluded terminally differentiated effector memory CD45RA+ cells. The source material was naive CD8+ T cells sorted from blood. Receptor source: a man younger than 40 in good health.

The chain couples TRBV4-3 to TRBJ2-7, with TRBD1 identical over 7 bases. V gave up 0 bases and J gave up 12 bases; unmatched junction bases: 5. The CDR3 has 12 residues. CDR1 and CDR2 from the germline V gene are LGHNA and YSLEER. CDR3 protein: CASSQDAGDRYF. The CDR3 coding sequence is TGCGCCAGCAGCCAAGACGCCGGGGACAGGTACTTC.

The genes are TRBV7-9 and TRBJ2-7, with 7 nucleotides matching TRBD2. The CDR3 runs to 14 residues. With 5 bases clipped from V and 0 bases from J, the junction kept 4 bases outside the gene matches. Germline-derived CDR1 and CDR2 are SEHNR and FQNEAQ (reference sequence). The CDR3, as DNA: TGTGCCAGCAGCCCCGGGACTAACTCCTACGAGCAGTACTTC. This encodes CASSPGTNSYEQYF.

The J gene is TRBJ2-2, the V gene TRBV7-9; TRBD2 aligns across 9 bases. This CDR3 spans 15 amino acids. Germline V gene data show CDR1 as SEHNR and CDR2 as FQNEAQ (reference sequence). V was clipped by 6 bases and J by 0 bases; unmatched bases: 2. CDR3 residues: CASSPSGTNTGELFF. CDR3 nucleotide sequence: TGTGCCAGCAGTCCTAGCGGGACGAACACCGGGGAGCTGTTTTTT.